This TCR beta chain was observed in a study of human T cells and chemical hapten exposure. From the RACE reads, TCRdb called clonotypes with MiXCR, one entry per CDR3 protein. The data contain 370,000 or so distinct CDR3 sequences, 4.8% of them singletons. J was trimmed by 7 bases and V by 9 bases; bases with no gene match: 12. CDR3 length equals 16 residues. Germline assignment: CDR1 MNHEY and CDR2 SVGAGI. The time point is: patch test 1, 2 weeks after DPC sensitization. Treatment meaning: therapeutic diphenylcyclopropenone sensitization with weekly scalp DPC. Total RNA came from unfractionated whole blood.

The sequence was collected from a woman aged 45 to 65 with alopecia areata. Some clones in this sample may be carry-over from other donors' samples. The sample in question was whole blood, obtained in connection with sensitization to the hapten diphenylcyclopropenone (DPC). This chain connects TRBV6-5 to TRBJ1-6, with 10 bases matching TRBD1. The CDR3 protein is CASRTGTGEPNSPLHF. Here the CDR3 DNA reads TGTGCCAGTCGCACCGGGACAGGGGAACCGAATTCACCCCTCCACTTT.